The following is a T cell receptor beta chain sequence with its context. Which antigen it targets is not known. The input lacks base qualities; no much larger clone sits a single base away. These data belong to a study of T cell responses to AZD1222 COVID-19 vaccine listed by TCRdb under 2021. Describing the broader study: TCR sequencing was performed for about 250 trial participants, of whom some 200 were given two doses of AZD1222 and some 26 were given two doses of MenACWY control vaccine. Enrollment into the trials was organized by age into subgroups of 18-55, 56-69 and 70-plus years, and those subgroups contained 148, 28 and 57 TCR-sequenced participants, respectively. The research as a whole found: Vaccine-associated CD4 TCRs spanned the whole spike protein, with dominant responses in regions 160-218 and 743-854. Nearly half of unique spike-specific TCRs reportedly recognized epitopes outside regions mutated in the B.1.351 and B.1.1.7 variants. Conclusions about previously exposed vaccinees were limited because only six AZD1222 recipients were SARS-CoV-2 seropositive at baseline. Because no samples from the day 14 peak response were available, repertoires could be characterized only after the peak T cell response. The 56-69-year group was small, and its depth increase did not reach significance, likely because of low power. Participants were mostly white British, with more females than males. The authors suggested clonal diversity may have been underestimated. After two AZD1222 doses, spike-specific TCR breadth and depth were significantly higher than at day 0 and than in MenACWY recipients.

From V the trimming removes 3 bases and from J it removes 3 bases, while the gene matches leave 2 bases of the junction unaccounted for. The germline V gene yields MNHEY for CDR1 and SVGEGT for CDR2. The CDR3, from cysteine to phenylalanine, totals 16 residues. The CDR3 DNA has 48 bases and is translated from base 1. The sample's time point, from its label and the paper: baseline before first vaccination. This specimen's treatment or condition label, per the study, means: meningococcal conjugate vaccine given as trial control. Vaccinee samples came from UK trials COV001 and COV002, including a single-blind randomized controlled phase 2/3 trial of AZD1222 (ChAdOx1 nCoV-19) in healthy adults. For TCRbeta chain sequencing, PBMC samples were collected from trial participants at day 0 and at day 28 after the second dose. The CDR3 regions of human TCRbeta chains were subjected to immunosequencing. In the source study's methods: TCRs in the repertoires were matched against a reference library of SARS-CoV-2-specific TCRs that had been generated with the MIRA antigen-specificity platform. Breadth was defined as the fraction of unique TCRs that were SARS-CoV-2-associated, and depth was defined as the fraction of total T cells that were SARS-CoV-2-associated. Each spike-specific TCR was assigned to its reactive spike region and to a CD4 or CD8 class using the MIRA data. Log10-transformed breadth and depth values were compared by one-way ANOVA with Sidak's multiple comparisons tests. Sourced from immuneACCESS, this table was stored by TCRdb with only in-frame sequences that have V and J called. A share of the clones is absent; for the studies checked, an unresolved V gene accounts for under half, and the remainder has no known explanation. That table supplies the V and J calls and clone size; D and trimming were determined from the DNA. Across this sample there are under 100,000 clones, with approximately 90% seen only once. The ten most abundant clones make up under 7.5% of the sample.

The sequencing here drew on peripheral blood, taken on day 0 of MenACWY control vaccination. The receptor was isolated from an adult in good health. The chain joins TRBV6-2 or TRBV6-3 to TRBJ2-1, with TRBD2 matching 13 junction bases. In nucleotide form, the sequence is TGTGCCAGCAGTTATGGACTAGCGGGGGTCTACAATGAGCAGTTCTTC. Its protein reads: CASSYGLAGVYNEQFF.